The TCR beta chain described here comes from a study of cytomegalovirus exposure and HLA in healthy donors. The PCR made use of 60 Vbeta and 13 Jbeta primers. Assay: immunoSEQ multiplex PCR; the TCRdb copy retains only in-frame clones and omits some. This sample has about 150,000 clones, with more than 75% found just once. Study outcomes and limitations: Indistinguishability led to the exclusion of some V segments, TRBV6-2 and TRBV6-3 included. Across donors, most TCRs were seen rarely, yet some public ones were widespread. TCR beta V- and J-gene trimming, according to a later analysis, was linked to a missense DCLRE1C variant. By a later analysis, the bulk of CMV-associated TCR beta chains appeared HLA-restricted.

A word on this clone: Its antigen is not known.

The CDR3 covers 15 residues. Germline V gene data show CDR1 as KGHSH and CDR2 as LQKENI. The ends were cut back, 2 bases at V and 6 bases at J, with 15 bases in the middle. This TCR derives from a young man in good health and CMV-seropositive. Sequenced: PBMCs. This rearrangement joins TRBV18 to TRBJ2-3, with unresolved D. CDR3 in DNA: TGTGCCAGCTCACCAAAAGCTAGAGATCGTGATACGCAGTATTTT. It specifies CASSPKARDRDTQYF.